This passage covers 27 T cell receptor beta chains from one sample sequenced in a study of OX40 agonist ivuxolimab in advanced cancers. Clones were read by immunoSEQ multiplex PCR, and TCRdb kept only the in-frame ones, dropping some. The profile covers 70,000 to 80,000 clones, with approximately 90% appearing a single time and 1.3% taken by the ten largest. The material sequenced was CD4+ or CD8+ T cells sorted from blood, taken in a trial of the OX40 agonist ivuxolimab. The source of these receptors is an adult with an advanced solid tumor such as melanoma, head and neck, liver or kidney cancer.

The V gene is TRBV19, the J gene TRBJ2-7, with 10 positions matching TRBD1. CDR3 length: 15 amino acids. V was clipped by 3 bases and J by 3 bases; unmatched bases: 5. Germline assignment: CDR1 LNHDA and CDR2 SQIVND (reference sequence). Here the CDR3 DNA reads TGTGCCAGTAGTATTACCGGGACAGGGGTCTACGAGCAGTACTTC. Encoded protein: CASSITGTGVYEQYF.

The chain combines TRBV27 with TRBJ2-1; 8 bases match TRBD1. Germline V CDR1 and CDR2: MNHEY, SMNVEV (reference sequence). V gave up 9 bases and J gave up 5 bases; unmatched junction bases: 9. The CDR3 contains 14 residues. The CDR3 region has the DNA TGTGCCAGTTCCAGGGACAGGCCTCACAATGAGCAGTTCTTC. Amino acids: CASSRDRPHNEQFF.

The V and J genes are TRBV5-1 and TRBJ2-7; the D is unclear. Trimming removed 0 bases at V and 2 bases at J, with 12 bases between. CDR1 is SGHRS, CDR2 YFSETQ, per germline. This CDR3 spans 15 amino acids. In DNA form, the CDR3 reads TGCGCCAGCAGCTTGGACTTCGGTACCACCTACGAGCAGTACTTC. This sequence encodes CASSLDFGTTYEQYF.

CDR3 sequence reads: CASSISGLAGKTGELFF. CDR3 DNA sequence: TGTGCCAGTAGTATATCCGGACTAGCGGGTAAAACCGGGGAGCTGTTTTTT. V gene TRBV19 combines with J gene TRBJ2-2, with 11 bases that match TRBD2. CDR3 length: 17 amino acids. CDR1 and CDR2 (germline): LNHDA, SQIVND (reference sequence). The V and J ends lost 2 bases and 5 bases, in that order; junction bases with no gene match: 7.

V gene TRBV19 combines with J gene TRBJ1-4; D remains unclear. Germline CDR1 and CDR2: LNHDA and SQIVND (reference sequence). The CDR3 runs to 16 residues. Deletions cut 2 bases from V and 8 bases from J, with 18 bases between. The CDR3 region is CASSINPTRSWEKLFF. For the CDR3, the DNA is TGTGCCAGTAGTATAAACCCTACAAGGTCTTGGGAAAAACTGTTTTTT.

This clone occurred a few times. The chain has TRBV2 and TRBJ2-7; TRBD2 matches at 14 bases. J lost 5 bases, V lost 8 bases, and 5 bases had no gene match. The CDR3 is 14 residues long. Germline CDR1 reads SNHLY; CDR2 reads FYNNEI. CDR3: CASRRLAGGHEQYF. CDR3 DNA: TGTGCCAGCCGCCGACTAGCGGGAGGGCACGAGCAGTACTTC.

The J gene is TRBJ2-1, the V gene TRBV27; D possibly corresponds to TRBD2 (5 bases). Trimming shortened V by 6 bases and J by 9 bases, and 18 bases separated the two germline ends. From germline, CDR1 is MNHEY and CDR2 SMNVEV (reference sequence). This CDR3 is built from 14 residues. This CDR3 reads CASSPAAARGEQFF. The CDR3 DNA follows: TGTGCCAGCAGCCCGGCGGCGGCTCGGGGTGAGCAGTTCTTC.

This rearrangement joins TRBV5-1 to TRBJ2-1; no firm D call. The germline V gene has CDR1 SGHRS and CDR2 YFSETQ. This CDR3 has 14 residues. The V gene lost 2 bases and the J gene lost 3 bases, with 9 bases spanning the gap. CDR3 region: CASSLRPGYNEQFF. Here the CDR3 DNA reads TGCGCCAGCAGCTTACGACCCGGCTACAATGAGCAGTTCTTC.

In this sample, this clone turned up once. The rearrangement uses TRBV28 and TRBJ2-7; the D gene could be TRBD1 or TRBD2 (5 bases each). The V and J ends lost 6 bases and 1 base respectively, with 16 bases between them. The CDR3 totals 15 residues. Per germline, CDR1 MDHEN and CDR2 SYDVKM. The DNA for the CDR3 is TGTGCCAGCAGCCCCGGGGACCCCTTGTCCTACGAGCAGTACTTC. Amino acid sequence: CASSPGDPLSYEQYF.

This clone was seen once. The chain joins TRBV11-3 to TRBJ1-1, with TRBD1 matching over 7 bases. V dropped 2 bases and J dropped 10; count of bases not matched to a gene: 7. Germline CDR1 is SGHNT and CDR2 is YENEEA. The CDR3 consists of 13 residues. DNA of the CDR3: TGTGCCAGCAGCTTACAGGGGGATTCTCCAGCTTTCTTT. Its translation: CASSLQGDSPAFF. Full variable domain (remainder filled in from reference TRBV11-3 and TRBJ1-1): EAGVVQSPRYKIIEKKQPVAFWCNPISGHNTLYWYLQNLGQGPELLIRYENEEAVDDSQLPKDRFSAERLKGVDSTLKIQPAELGDSAVYLCASSLQGDSPAFFGQGTRLTVV.

The chain links TRBV6-1 to TRBJ2-7, with D possibly called TRBD1 or TRBD2 (6 bases each). CDR1 MNHNS and CDR2 SASEGT come from the germline V gene. The ends were cut back, 1 base at V and 3 bases at J, with 13 bases in the middle. The CDR3 sequence is 15 residues long. CDR3 region: CASSEVSGASYEQYF. The DNA for the CDR3 is TGTGCCAGCAGTGAAGTGTCGGGGGCGAGCTACGAGCAGTACTTC.

A remark on this clone: Other DNA sequences of this sample code for an identical CDR3. J is TRBJ2-2 and V is TRBV11-1; D call uncertain. The germline V and J ends were trimmed by 1 base and 0 bases, with 6 bases remaining between them. The CDR3 contains 15 residues. The germline CDR1 and CDR2 sequences are SGHAT and FQDESV (reference sequence). The CDR3 spells CASSLVQTNTGELFF. The CDR3 DNA reads as TGTGCCAGCAGCTTAGTACAGACGAACACCGGGGAGCTGTTTTTT.

The chain joins TRBV6-1 to TRBJ2-5; D is unresolved. This CDR3 comprises 15 residues. V shed 7 bases and J shed 2 bases, with 17 bases lying between them. Germline CDR1 is MNHNS and CDR2 is SASEGT. The CDR3 loop reads CASTAGSIRQETQYF. Written as DNA, the CDR3 is TGTGCCAGCACAGCAGGATCAATTAGACAAGAGACCCAGTACTTC.

The rearrangement links TRBV6-1 to TRBJ1-4, with 7 bases fitting TRBD1. J lost 8 bases, V lost 1 base, and 7 bases had no gene match. This CDR3 contains 15 residues. Germline loops: CDR1 MNHNS, CDR2 SASEGT. This chain's CDR3 is CASSEGLQGTEKLFF. The CDR3 DNA sequence: TGTGCCAGCAGTGAAGGTCTACAGGGGACGGAAAAACTGTTTTTT.

The chain joins TRBV6-6 to TRBJ2-5, with 15 bases fitting TRBD2. V was pared by 5 bases and J by 6 bases, with 7 bases of the junction left unmatched. The V gene's germline CDR1 is MNHNY and CDR2 SVGAGI (reference sequence). The CDR3 covers 16 residues. As DNA, the CDR3 is TGTGCCAGCAGTCTGGGACTAGCGGGAGGAAGGAAGACCCAGTACTTC. Its protein product is CASSLGLAGGRKTQYF.

This clone was found once. This chain joins TRBV28 and TRBJ2-3, with 9 bases aligning to TRBD1. CDR1 is MDHEN and CDR2 is SYDVKM in the germline V gene. This CDR3 is 16 amino acids long. J was trimmed by 2 bases and V by 5 bases; bases with no gene match: 8. The CDR3 reads CASSTLGQGFTDTQYF. In DNA form, the CDR3 reads TGTGCCAGCAGTACCCTGGGACAGGGATTCACAGATACGCAGTATTTT. Complete variable domain (other parts from reference TRBV28 and TRBJ2-3): DVKVTQSSRYLVKRTGEKVFLECVQDMDHENMFWYRQDPGLGLRLIYFSYDVKMKEKGDIPEGYSVSREKKERFSLILESASTNQTSMYLCASSTLGQGFTDTQYFGPGTRLTVL.

V usage is TRBV4-1 and J usage is TRBJ2-5; 9 bases are shared with TRBD2. TRBJ2-7 explains the end of the DNA better; the J call may be wrong. The CDR3 spans 17 residues. Germline V lookup: CDR1 MGHRA, CDR2 YSYEKL. CDR3 DNA: TGCGCCAGCAGCCAAGCTGGGGTCGGCGAGCGGGGGGACGAGCAGTACTTC. It is translated as CASSQAGVGERGDEQYF.

The chain couples TRBV7-9 to TRBJ2-2; the D gene could be TRBD1 or TRBD2 (5 bases each). Trimming took off 5 bases at V and 0 bases at J, with 13 bases between the two ends. Germline CDR1 and CDR2: SEHNR and FQNEAQ (reference sequence). The CDR3 is 16 residues long. The CDR3 DNA reads TGTGCCAGCAGCCCATACGGGACGACGAACACCGGGGAGCTGTTTTTT. Protein: CASSPYGTTNTGELFF.

V gene TRBV14 combines with J gene TRBJ1-1; 7 bases map to TRBD1. The CDR3 contains 13 residues. Germline loops: CDR1 SGHDN, CDR2 FVKESK. Germline trimming cut 3 bases from V and 10 bases from J; bases unmatched to any gene: 8. DNA of the CDR3: TGTGCCAGCAGCCAGATGACAGGGTTGGCAGCTTTCTTT. Encoded protein: CASSQMTGLAAFF.

The chain uses TRBV30 and TRBJ1-5; D is perhaps TRBD1 (6 bases). This CDR3 spans 13 amino acids. Germline assignment: CDR1 GTSNPN and CDR2 SVGIG (reference sequence). Trimming stripped 3 bases from V and 5 bases from J, with 11 bases between. The chain's CDR3 is CAWSSTGHQPQHF. For the CDR3, the DNA is TGTGCCTGGAGCTCCACAGGGCATCAGCCCCAGCATTTT.

The CDR3 reads CSVEGSRTGELFF. The DNA for the CDR3 is TGCAGCGTTGAGGGTTCCCGAACCGGGGAGCTGTTTTTT. The chain links TRBV29-1 to TRBJ2-2, with no clear D. This CDR3 is 13 amino acids long. V was pared by 3 bases and J by 5 bases, with 10 bases between. CDR1 SQVTM and CDR2 ANQGSEA come from the germline V gene.

The J gene is TRBJ2-1, the V gene TRBV7-9, with no clear D. This CDR3 is built from 11 residues. Germline loops: CDR1 SEHNR, CDR2 FQNEAQ (reference sequence). V was trimmed by 5 bases and J by 8 bases, leaving 7 bases between them. The CDR3 is CASSQTDEQFF. In nucleotides, the CDR3 is TGTGCCAGCAGCCAGACCGATGAGCAGTTCTTC. The whole variable domain, remainder taken from reference TRBV7-9 and TRBJ2-1, is DTGVSQNPRHKITKRGQNVTFRCDPISEHNRLYWYRQTLGQGPEFLTYFQNEAQLEKSRLLSDRFSAERPKGSFSTLEIQRTEQGDSAMYLCASSQTDEQFFGPGTRLTVL.

This clone appeared a few times. The chain combines TRBV19 with TRBJ2-2; 11 bases map to TRBD2. Per the germline V gene, CDR1 is LNHDA and CDR2 is SQIVND (reference sequence). The trim removed 4 bases at V and 4 bases at J, leaving 2 bases unmatched. This CDR3 has 15 residues. This chain's CDR3 is CASSTLAGATGELFF. The CDR3 nucleotides are TGTGCCAGTAGTACACTAGCGGGGGCCACCGGGGAGCTGTTTTTT.

The V call is TRBV29-1, the J call TRBJ1-1, with 8 nucleotides matching TRBD1. CDR1 is SQVTM, CDR2 ANQGSEA, per germline. The V segment lost 3 bases and the J segment 10 bases; nucleotides outside the gene matches: 7. This CDR3 contains 12 residues. CDR3 loop: CSVDRTGPGAFF. As DNA, the CDR3 is TGCAGCGTTGACCGGACAGGGCCAGGAGCTTTCTTT.

The CDR3 DNA reads TGTGCCATCAGTGTAAGTGGAAAGGGTGCACCCAACACTGAAGCTTTCTTT. Translated, it gives CAISVSGKGAPNTEAFF. The chain employs TRBV10-3 and TRBJ1-1, with D uncertain. V dropped 4 bases and J dropped 2 bases, with 20 bases sitting between them. CDR3 length: 17 amino acids. CDR1 and CDR2 (germline): ENHRY, SYGVKD.

This clone came up once. The chain is built from TRBV11-2 and TRBJ2-2; 7 bases agree with TRBD1. This CDR3 spans 15 amino acids. Trimming at V came to 3 bases and at J to 0 bases, leaving 1 base not matched to a gene. Germline V CDR1 and CDR2: SGHAT, FQNNGV. This CDR3 reads CASSFGQANTGELFF. Written as DNA, the CDR3 is TGTGCCAGCAGCTTCGGACAGGCGAACACCGGGGAGCTGTTTTTT.

This chain uses TRBV10-1 with TRBJ1-1, with D maybe TRBD1 (6 bases). V was cut by 0 bases and J by 6 bases, with 11 bases left in between. The CDR3 consists of 14 residues. CDR1 is WNHNN and CDR2 is SYGVQD in the germline V gene (reference sequence). Written as DNA, the CDR3 is TGCGCCAGCAGTGAGTCTAGCGGGACATCTGAAGCTTTCTTT. Translated, it gives CASSESSGTSEAFF.